The 13 T cell receptor beta chains in this list originate from one sample, sequenced in a study of cytomegalovirus exposure and HLA in healthy donors. It was with 60 Vbeta and 13 Jbeta primers that the PCR ran. TCRdb keeps only in-frame clones here, not all; method: immunoSEQ multiplex PCR. The table includes more than 100,000 clones, over 70% detected once. Sequencing was performed on PBMCs. The receptors were gathered from a woman younger than 30 in good health and CMV-seronegative.

This rearrangement joins TRBV28 to TRBJ2-3, with TRBD2 as a possible D gene (5 bases). Germline lookup yields CDR1 MDHEN and CDR2 SYDVKM. CDR3 size: 17 residues. V was pared by 4 bases and J by 0 bases, with 17 bases between. The CDR3 DNA is TGTGCCAGCAGTTCCCCTTTTCAGCGGTCTAGCACAGATACGCAGTATTTT. Amino acids: CASSSPFQRSSTDTQYF.

V usage is TRBV5-4 and J usage is TRBJ2-3; the match to TRBD1 covers 7 bases. Trimming took 2 bases from V and 6 from J; bases not matched to a gene: 6. CDR3 length: 14 amino acids. Per germline, CDR1 SGHNT and CDR2 YYREEE (reference sequence). CDR3 in DNA: TGTGCCAGCAGCTTCGAGGGGGCTTCGGATACGCAGTATTTT. It is translated as CASSFEGASDTQYF.

The chain uses TRBV20-1 and TRBJ2-7; a possible D gene is TRBD1 (6 bases). Germline V gene data show CDR1 as DFQATT and CDR2 as SNEGSKA (reference sequence). V lost 5 bases and J lost 3, with 8 bases in between. The CDR3 loop spans 11 amino acids. This chain's CDR3 is CSADRYYEQYF. In DNA form, the CDR3 reads TGCAGTGCTGACAGGTACTACGAGCAGTACTTC.

This clone was found once. The J gene is TRBJ2-2, the V gene TRBV9; D perhaps matches TRBD1 (7 bases). The CDR3 is 14 residues long. Between the trimmed V and J ends, which lost 7 bases and 4 bases, there was a span of 14 bases. CDR1 SGDLS and CDR2 YYNGEE come from the germline V gene. The CDR3 DNA reads as TGTGCCAGCGGAGGGGGCCCAGGCACCGGGGAGCTGTTTTTT. Its translation is CASGGGPGTGELFF.

The chain carries TRBV28 and TRBJ2-5, with a possible D match to TRBD2 (5 bases). CDR3 length: 14 residues. Trimming removed 5 bases from V and 4 bases from J, with 14 bases in between. The V gene's germline CDR1 is MDHEN and CDR2 SYDVKM. As DNA, the CDR3 is TGTGCCAGCAGTCTCCGAGGGCTTGGAGAGACCCAGTACTTC. Translated: CASSLRGLGETQYF.

V and J are TRBV10-3 and TRBJ1-1; no clear D. The CDR3 is 14 amino acids. The germline gives CDR1 ENHRY, CDR2 SYGVKD. V lost 4 bases, J lost 1 base, and 10 bases lay in between. CDR3 sequence: CAISVTPGNTEAFF. The CDR3 bases are TGTGCCATCAGTGTTACGCCAGGGAACACTGAAGCTTTCTTT.

The V and J genes are TRBV2 and TRBJ1-1, with 8 bases identical to TRBD1. This CDR3 has 14 residues. V dropped 4 bases and J dropped 7; count of bases not matched to a gene: 8. The germline V gene encodes CDR1 SNHLY and CDR2 FYNNEI. The CDR3 DNA reads TGTGCCAGCAGTGCGGGGACAGGAGAAATTGAAGCTTTCTTT. This translates into CASSAGTGEIEAFF.

V is TRBV4-2 and J is TRBJ1-1; D is uncertain. CDR3 length: 14 residues. The ends were cut back, 0 bases at V and 6 bases at J, with 11 bases in the middle. Germline-derived CDR1 and CDR2 are LGHNA and YNFKEQ. The CDR3 DNA reads TGTGCCAGCAGCCAAGAAAAGTTCGGGGCTGAAGCTTTCTTT. Amino acids: CASSQEKFGAEAFF.

The rearrangement uses TRBV19 and TRBJ2-3, with D possibly being TRBD1 (5 bases). This CDR3 spans 16 amino acids. The germline V gene has CDR1 LNHDA and CDR2 SQIVND (reference sequence). Trimming took off 1 base at V and 2 bases at J, with 13 bases between the two ends. CDR3 nucleotides: TGTGCCAGTAGTATAGGGCCGGCAGGGCCCACAGATACGCAGTATTTT. It yields the protein CASSIGPAGPTDTQYF.

The chain couples TRBV4-2 to TRBJ2-1; 11 bases fit TRBD2. The CDR3 loop spans 17 amino acids. The trim removed 4 bases at V and 2 bases at J, leaving 7 bases unmatched. From germline, CDR1 is LGHNA and CDR2 YNFKEQ. For the CDR3, the DNA is TGTGCCAGCAGCCTCCAATCACTAGCGGGAGCCTACAATGAGCAGTTCTTC. Translating gives CASSLQSLAGAYNEQFF.

The V gene is TRBV5-1, the J gene TRBJ2-7, with D perhaps TRBD1 (6 bases). In germline, CDR1 is SGHRS, CDR2 YFSETQ. The V end lost 0 bases, the J end lost 1 base, and 11 bases lay between the germline ends. This CDR3 is built from 15 residues. The CDR3 spells CASSLDREKSYEQYF. CDR3 nucleotides: TGCGCCAGCAGCTTGGACAGGGAGAAGTCCTACGAGCAGTACTTC.

This chain uses TRBV6-4 with TRBJ2-3; D perhaps matches TRBD1 (5 bases). Germline values: CDR1 MRHNA, CDR2 SNTAGT. The V end was cut by 6 bases, the J end by 1 base, with 23 bases between. This CDR3 is 18 amino acids long. CDR3 sequence reads: CASSGLGSRTPRTDTQYF. The CDR3 region has the DNA TGTGCCAGCAGCGGCTTAGGGTCGAGGACACCTCGCACAGATACGCAGTATTTT.

This clone was found once. The chain is built from TRBV4-1 and TRBJ2-5; TRBD2 aligns across 10 bases. The CDR3 is made up of 13 amino acids. Germline loops: CDR1 MGHRA, CDR2 YSYEKL. The V gene end was trimmed by 4 bases and the J gene end by 4 bases; junction bases not matched to a gene: 0. The CDR3 here is CASSLAGGETQYF. In nucleotides, the CDR3 is TGCGCCAGCAGCCTAGCGGGAGGAGAGACCCAGTACTTC.